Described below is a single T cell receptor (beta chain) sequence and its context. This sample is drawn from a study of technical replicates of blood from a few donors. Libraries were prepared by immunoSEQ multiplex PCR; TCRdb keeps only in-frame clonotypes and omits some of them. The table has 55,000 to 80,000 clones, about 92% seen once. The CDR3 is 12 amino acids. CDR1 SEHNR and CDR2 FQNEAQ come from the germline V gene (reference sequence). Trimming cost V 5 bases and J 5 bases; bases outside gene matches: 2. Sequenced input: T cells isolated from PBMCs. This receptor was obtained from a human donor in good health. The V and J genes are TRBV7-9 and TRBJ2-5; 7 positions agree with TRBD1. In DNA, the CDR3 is TGTGCCAGCAGCGCGACAGGGGAGACCCAGTACTTC. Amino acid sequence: CASSATGETQYF.